One and the same sample provided the 16 T cell receptor beta chains below, sequenced in a study of memory CD4+ T cells and cytomegalovirus serostatus. The sort gate was single viable CD3+CD4+CD8-CD45RO+ cells for memory CD4+ T cells. Assay used: immunoSEQ multiplex PCR; TCRdb lists only in-frame clones, some missing. The data show under 35,000 clones, roughly 80% seen once. The specimen sequenced was memory CD4+ T cells from blood. The receptor source for this set is an adult in good health and CMV-seronegative. Some clones in this sample may be carry-over from other donors' samples.

The chain is built from TRBV5-1 and TRBJ2-2; D is uncertain. This CDR3 has 13 residues. The V and J ends lost 1 base and 3 bases respectively, with 4 bases between them. Per germline, CDR1 SGHRS and CDR2 YFSETQ. The CDR3 protein is CASSLWDTGELFF. DNA of the CDR3: TGCGCCAGCAGCTTGTGGGACACCGGGGAGCTGTTTTTT. The complete variable domain, with remaining parts taken from reference TRBV5-1 and TRBJ2-2, reads KAGVTQTPRYLIKTRGQQVTLSCSPISGHRSVSWYQQTPGQGLQFLFEYFSETQRNKGNFPGRFSGRQFSNSRSEMNVSTLELGDSALYLCASSLWDTGELFFGEGSRLTVL.

This clone has a handful of counts. The chain combines TRBV27 with TRBJ2-2, with D perhaps TRBD1 or TRBD2 (5 bases each). Trimming removed 5 bases from V and 4 bases from J, with 14 bases in between. Germline-derived CDR1 and CDR2 are MNHEY and SMNVEV (reference sequence). This CDR3 spans 15 amino acids. The DNA for the CDR3 is TGTGCCAGCAGTCCCACCCCTGGGACCACCGGGGAGCTGTTTTTT. This sequence encodes CASSPTPGTTGELFF.

This chain connects TRBV7-2 to TRBJ1-2; TRBD1 agrees at 7 bases. CDR1 and CDR2 (germline): SGHTA, FQGNSA. The CDR3 consists of 14 residues. Trimming cost V 5 bases and J 4 bases; bases outside gene matches: 7. Here the CDR3 DNA reads TGTGCCAGCAGCCAACTCAGGGGGTTCTATGGCTACACCTTC. Translated, it gives CASSQLRGFYGYTF.

The J gene is TRBJ1-1, the V gene TRBV7-9, with D tentatively TRBD1 (6 bases). Germline values: CDR1 SEHNR, CDR2 FQNEAQ (reference sequence). V was shortened by 5 bases and J by 4 bases, with 23 bases between the two germline ends. CDR3 length: 17 amino acids. The CDR3 bases are TGTGCCAGCAGCCCATCAAGGGGGTTCTCAAAAGGCACTGAAGCTTTCTTT. It is translated as CASSPSRGFSKGTEAFF.

This chain uses TRBV4-2 with TRBJ2-2, with 12 bases lining up with TRBD2. CDR3 size: 19 residues. With V trimmed by 0 bases and J by 3 bases, 8 bases remained unmatched. Germline V gives CDR1 LGHNA, CDR2 YNFKEQ. CDR3 sequence: CASSQDRGLAGYYTGELFF. In DNA form, the CDR3 reads TGTGCCAGCAGCCAAGATCGGGGACTAGCGGGTTACTACACCGGGGAGCTGTTTTTT.

The rearrangement joins TRBV5-4 to TRBJ2-7; TRBD1 matches 9 bases. J was trimmed by 1 base and V by 4 bases; bases with no gene match: 6. This CDR3 contains 15 residues. In germline, CDR1 is SGHNT, CDR2 YYREEE (reference sequence). The CDR3 DNA follows: TGTGCCAGCAGCCCGGGGACAGGGAGGTCCTACGAGCAGTACTTC. Translating gives CASSPGTGRSYEQYF.

The V gene is TRBV7-9, the J gene TRBJ2-2, with TRBD2 identical over 9 bases. V lost 3 bases to trimming and J lost 7 bases; unmatched junction nucleotides: 9. The V gene's germline CDR1 is SEHNR and CDR2 FQNEAQ (reference sequence). The CDR3 is 16 amino acids. CDR3 sequence reads: CASSFSLAGGLGELFF. The CDR3 coding sequence is TGTGCCAGCAGCTTCTCCCTCGCGGGGGGGCTCGGGGAGCTGTTTTTT.

J is TRBJ2-7 and V is TRBV25-1; TRBD2 is a possible D gene (6 bases). V was shortened by 1 base and J by 2 bases, with 9 bases between the two germline ends. This CDR3 contains 14 residues. The germline V gene encodes CDR1 MGHDK and CDR2 SYGVNS. This CDR3 is CASSEWREPYEQYF. The CDR3 nucleotides are TGTGCCAGCAGTGAATGGAGGGAACCCTACGAGCAGTACTTC.

V is TRBV10-3 and J is TRBJ2-5; TRBD2 matches 9 bases. The CDR3 sequence is 15 residues long. Germline-derived CDR1 and CDR2 are ENHRY and SYGVKD. The V and J ends lost 6 bases and 1 base, in that order; junction bases with no gene match: 6. CDR3 region: CAISALAGSQETQYF. In DNA, the CDR3 is TGTGCCATCAGCGCTCTAGCGGGGTCCCAAGAGACCCAGTACTTC.

CDR3: CASSQELLGVGGTEAFF. The CDR3 DNA reads as TGTGCCAGCAGCCAAGAACTTCTAGGGGTAGGAGGCACTGAAGCTTTCTTT. This rearrangement joins TRBV14 to TRBJ1-1; maybe TRBD1 (5 bases). Trimming took off 0 bases at V and 4 bases at J, with 18 bases between the two ends. Germline V CDR1 and CDR2: SGHDN, FVKESK. The CDR3 length is 17 residues.

This clone was observed a few times. This chain links TRBV30 with TRBJ1-5; 8 nucleotides agree with TRBD1. The CDR3 sequence is 16 residues long. With V trimmed by 0 bases and J by 4 bases, 8 bases remained unmatched. Germline CDR1 GTSNPN, CDR2 SVGIG (reference sequence). The CDR3 bases are TGTGCCTGGAGTGTAAGGGGCAGGGGGCGGAATCAGCCCCAGCATTTT. Its translation: CAWSVRGRGRNQPQHF.

This sequence joins TRBV10-3 and TRBJ1-2, with a possible D match to TRBD1 (5 bases). Germline CDR1 is ENHRY and CDR2 is SYGVKD. The V gene lost 3 bases and the J gene lost 4 bases, with 15 bases spanning the gap. The CDR3 contains 15 residues. The CDR3 protein is CAISDGAGGSYGYTF. CDR3 bases: TGTGCCATCAGTGATGGGGCCGGGGGGAGCTATGGCTACACCTTC.

This clone turned up a few times. The chain is built from TRBV7-2 and TRBJ1-6; possible D gene TRBD1, 5 bases. The V end was cut by 4 bases, the J end by 0 bases, with 13 bases between. Germline V gives CDR1 SGHTA, CDR2 FQGNSA. The CDR3 loop spans 17 amino acids. CDR3: CASSSRAQGSYNSPLHF. The DNA of the CDR3 is TGTGCCAGCAGCTCCAGGGCGCAGGGCTCCTATAATTCACCCCTCCACTTT.

This sequence joins TRBV18 and TRBJ1-2; TRBD1 matches 9 bases. This CDR3 spans 16 amino acids. The germline gives CDR1 KGHSH, CDR2 LQKENI. Trimming took 3 bases from V and 2 from J; bases not matched to a gene: 7. CDR3 amino acids: CASSPSGQGINYGYTF. The CDR3 coding sequence is TGTGCCAGCTCACCGTCGGGACAGGGAATAAACTATGGCTACACCTTC.

V and J are TRBV2 and TRBJ2-2; 9 nucleotides agree with TRBD1. Germline trimming cut 4 bases from V and 5 bases from J; bases unmatched to any gene: 11. CDR1 SNHLY and CDR2 FYNNEI come from the germline V gene. CDR3 size: 17 residues. The CDR3 DNA is TGTGCCAGCAGTGGCCACAGGGGGCGAGGTTTGACCGGGGAGCTGTTTTTT. It is translated as CASSGHRGRGLTGELFF.

The rearrangement links TRBV19 to TRBJ2-6; D is possibly TRBD1 (6 bases). V was pared by 4 bases and J by 0 bases, with 16 bases between. This CDR3 spans 18 amino acids. The V gene's germline CDR1 is LNHDA and CDR2 SQIVND (reference sequence). CDR3 DNA: TGTGCCAGTAGTACAATGGGACACCTCTCCTCTGGGGCCAACGTCCTGACTTTC. Residues: CASSTMGHLSSGANVLTF.